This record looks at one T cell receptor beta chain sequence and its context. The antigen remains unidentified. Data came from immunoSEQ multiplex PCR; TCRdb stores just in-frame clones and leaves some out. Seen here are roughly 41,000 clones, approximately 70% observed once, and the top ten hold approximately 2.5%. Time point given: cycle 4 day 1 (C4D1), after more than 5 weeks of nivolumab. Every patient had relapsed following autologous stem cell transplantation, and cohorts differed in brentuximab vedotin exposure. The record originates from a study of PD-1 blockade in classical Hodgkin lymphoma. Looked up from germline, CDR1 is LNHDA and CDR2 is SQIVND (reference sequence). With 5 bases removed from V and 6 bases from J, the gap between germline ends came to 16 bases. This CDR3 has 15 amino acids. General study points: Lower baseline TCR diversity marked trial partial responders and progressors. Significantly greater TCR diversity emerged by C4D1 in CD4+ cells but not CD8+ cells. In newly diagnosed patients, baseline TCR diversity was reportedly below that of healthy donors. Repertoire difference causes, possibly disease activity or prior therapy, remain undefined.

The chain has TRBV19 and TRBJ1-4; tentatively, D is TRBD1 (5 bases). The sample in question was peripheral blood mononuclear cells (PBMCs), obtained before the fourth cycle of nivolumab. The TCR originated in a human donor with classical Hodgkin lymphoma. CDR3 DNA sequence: TGTGCCAGTAGTCCTTGGGGCTTTGGTTATGAAAAACTGTTTTTT. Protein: CASSPWGFGYEKLFF.